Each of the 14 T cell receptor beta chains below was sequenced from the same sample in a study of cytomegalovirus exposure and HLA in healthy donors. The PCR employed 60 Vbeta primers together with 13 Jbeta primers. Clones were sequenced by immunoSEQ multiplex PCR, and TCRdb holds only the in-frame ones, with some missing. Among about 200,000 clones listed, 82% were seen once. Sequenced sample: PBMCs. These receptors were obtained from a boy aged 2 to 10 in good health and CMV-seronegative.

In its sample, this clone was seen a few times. CDR3 nucleotides: TGTGCCAGCAGTGTGGCCGGGCGAAGGGGTGGCTACACCTTC. It encodes CASSVAGRRGGYTF. This chain joins TRBV2 and TRBJ1-2; D possibly corresponds to TRBD1 (5 bases). Germline V gene data show CDR1 as SNHLY and CDR2 as FYNNEI. CDR3 size: 14 residues. The germline V and J ends were trimmed by 4 bases and 7 bases, with 16 bases remaining between them.

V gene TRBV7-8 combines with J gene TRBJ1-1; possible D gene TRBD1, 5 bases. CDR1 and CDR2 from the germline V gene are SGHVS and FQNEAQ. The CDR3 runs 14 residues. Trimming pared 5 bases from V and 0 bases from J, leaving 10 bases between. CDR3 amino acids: CASSPRALNTEAFF. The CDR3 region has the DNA TGTGCCAGCAGCCCCAGGGCGCTGAACACTGAAGCTTTCTTT.

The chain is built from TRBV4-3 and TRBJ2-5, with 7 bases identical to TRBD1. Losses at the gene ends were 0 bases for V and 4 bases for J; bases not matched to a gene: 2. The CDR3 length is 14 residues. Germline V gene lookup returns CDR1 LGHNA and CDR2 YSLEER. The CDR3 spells CASSQDAGGETQYF. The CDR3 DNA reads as TGCGCCAGCAGCCAAGACGCAGGGGGAGAGACCCAGTACTTC.

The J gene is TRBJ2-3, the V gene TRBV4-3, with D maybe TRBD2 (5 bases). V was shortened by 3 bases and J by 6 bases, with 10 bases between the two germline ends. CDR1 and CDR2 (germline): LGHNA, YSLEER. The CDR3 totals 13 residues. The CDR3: CASSQRVRDTQYF. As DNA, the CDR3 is TGCGCCAGCAGCCAGAGGGTGAGGGATACGCAGTATTTT.

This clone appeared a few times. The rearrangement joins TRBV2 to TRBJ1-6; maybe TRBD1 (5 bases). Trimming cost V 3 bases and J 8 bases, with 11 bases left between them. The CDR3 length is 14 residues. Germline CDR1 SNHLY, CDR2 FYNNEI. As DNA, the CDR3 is TGTGCCAGCAGTGAGGCCAGGGTTCATTCACCCCTCCACTTT. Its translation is CASSEARVHSPLHF.

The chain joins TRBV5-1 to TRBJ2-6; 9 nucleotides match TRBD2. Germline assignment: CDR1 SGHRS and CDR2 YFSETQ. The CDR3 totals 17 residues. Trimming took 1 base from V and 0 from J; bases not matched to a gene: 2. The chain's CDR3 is CASSLKRGDSGANVLTF. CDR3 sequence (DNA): TGCGCCAGCAGCTTGAAGCGGGGGGACTCTGGGGCCAACGTCCTGACTTTC.

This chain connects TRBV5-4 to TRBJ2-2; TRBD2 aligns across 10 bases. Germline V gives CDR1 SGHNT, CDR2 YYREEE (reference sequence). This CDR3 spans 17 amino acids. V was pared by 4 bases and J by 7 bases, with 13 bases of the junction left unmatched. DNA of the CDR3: TGTGCCAGCAGCCCCGGGGGACTAGCGAGTTCGGTCGGGGAGCTGTTTTTT. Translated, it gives CASSPGGLASSVGELFF. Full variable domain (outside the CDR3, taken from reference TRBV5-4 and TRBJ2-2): ETGVTQSPTHLIKTRGQQVTLRCSSQSGHNTVSWYQQALGQGPQFIFQYYREEENGRGNFPPRFSGLQFPNYSSELNVNALELDDSALYLCASSPGGLASSVGELFFGEGSRLTVL.

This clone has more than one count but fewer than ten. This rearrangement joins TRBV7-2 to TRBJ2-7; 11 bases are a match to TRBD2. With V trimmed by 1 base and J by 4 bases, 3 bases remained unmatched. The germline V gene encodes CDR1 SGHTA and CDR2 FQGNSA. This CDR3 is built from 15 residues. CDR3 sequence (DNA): TGTGCCAGCAGCTTAGGACTAGCGGGGAATTACGAGCAGTACTTC. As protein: CASSLGLAGNYEQYF.

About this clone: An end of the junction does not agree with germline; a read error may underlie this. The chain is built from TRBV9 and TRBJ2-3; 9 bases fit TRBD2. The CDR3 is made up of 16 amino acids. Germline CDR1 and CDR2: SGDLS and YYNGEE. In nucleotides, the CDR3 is TGTGCCGGCAGCGTAGCAATAGCGGGGGGCACAGATACGCAGTATTTT. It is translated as CAGSVAIAGGTDTQYF.

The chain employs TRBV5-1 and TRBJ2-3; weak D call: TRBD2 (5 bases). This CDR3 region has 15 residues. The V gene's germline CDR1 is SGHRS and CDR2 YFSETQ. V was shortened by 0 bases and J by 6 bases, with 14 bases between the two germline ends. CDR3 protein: CASSLAGISADTQYF. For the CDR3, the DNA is TGCGCCAGCAGCTTGGCCGGGATTAGTGCGGATACGCAGTATTTT.

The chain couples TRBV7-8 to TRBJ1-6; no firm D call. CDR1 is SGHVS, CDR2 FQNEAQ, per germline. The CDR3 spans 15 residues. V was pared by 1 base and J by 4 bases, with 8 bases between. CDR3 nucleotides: TGTGCCAGCAGCTTAGGAGACACTTATAATTCACCCCTCCACTTT. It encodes CASSLGDTYNSPLHF.

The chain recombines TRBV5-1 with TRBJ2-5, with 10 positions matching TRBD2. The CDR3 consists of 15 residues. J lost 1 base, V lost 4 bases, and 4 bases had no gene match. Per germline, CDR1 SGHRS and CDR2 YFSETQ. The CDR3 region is CASSLLAGSQETQYF. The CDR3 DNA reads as TGCGCCAGCAGCCTACTAGCGGGGAGCCAAGAGACCCAGTACTTC.

The CDR3 nucleotides are TGTGCCAGCTCCCCAGTTGGAGAAACGACCCTCCACTTT. Translation: CASSPVGETTLHF. The chain has TRBV18 and TRBJ1-6; D not resolved. CDR3 length: 13 residues. Germline-derived CDR1 and CDR2 are KGHSH and LQKENI. The V end was cut by 6 bases, the J end by 14 bases, with 17 bases between.

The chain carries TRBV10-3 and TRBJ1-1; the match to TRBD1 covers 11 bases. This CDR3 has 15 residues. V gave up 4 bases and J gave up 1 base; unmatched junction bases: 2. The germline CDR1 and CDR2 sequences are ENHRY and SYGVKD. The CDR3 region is CAISGTGGGNTEAFF. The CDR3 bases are TGTGCCATCAGTGGGACAGGGGGCGGGAACACTGAAGCTTTCTTT.